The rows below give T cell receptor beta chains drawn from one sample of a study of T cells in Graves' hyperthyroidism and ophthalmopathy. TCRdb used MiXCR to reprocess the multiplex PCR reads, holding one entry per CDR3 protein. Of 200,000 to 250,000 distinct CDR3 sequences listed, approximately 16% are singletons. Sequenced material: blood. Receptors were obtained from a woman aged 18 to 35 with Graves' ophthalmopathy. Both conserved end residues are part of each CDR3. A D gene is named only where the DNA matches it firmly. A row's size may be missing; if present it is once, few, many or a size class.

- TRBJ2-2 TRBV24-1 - CATSDAGDTGELFF TGTGCCACCAGTGATGCAGGGGACACCGGGGAGCTGTTTTTT
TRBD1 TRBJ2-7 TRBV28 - CASSLRTGRYEQYF TGTGCCAGCAGTTTACGGACAGGTCGCTACGAGCAGTACTTC
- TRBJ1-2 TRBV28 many CASSLSNNYGYTF TGTGCCAGCAGTTTATCCAACAACTATGGCTACACCTTC
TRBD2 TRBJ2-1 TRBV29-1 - CSVSYPGTSVHNEQFF TGCAGCGTCTCCTACCCCGGGACTAGCGTACACAATGAGCAGTTCTTC
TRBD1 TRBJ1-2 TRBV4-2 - CASSHGTGGSGYTF TGTGCCAGCAGCCACGGAACAGGGGGCAGTGGCTACACCTTC
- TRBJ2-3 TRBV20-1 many CSARDSGVAGHTQYF TGCAGTGCTAGAGACTCCGGGGTGGCGGGGCATACGCAGTATTTT
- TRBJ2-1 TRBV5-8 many CASSLDRPRGNEQFF TGTGCCAGCAGCTTGGACAGGCCGCGCGGGAATGAGCAGTTCTTC
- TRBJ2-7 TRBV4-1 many CASSQDEGTYEQYF TGCGCCAGCAGCCAAGATGAGGGCACCTACGAGCAGTACTTC
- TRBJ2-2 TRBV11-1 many CASSLQGWTGELFF TGTGCCAGCAGCTTACAGGGCTGGACCGGGGAGCTGTTTTTT
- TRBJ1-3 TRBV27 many CASSFRGSGNTIYF TGTGCCAGCAGTTTTAGGGGATCTGGAAACACCATATATTTT
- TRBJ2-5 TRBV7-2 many CASGDRDGGAQYF TGTGCCAGCGGGGACAGGGACGGGGGGGCCCAGTACTTC
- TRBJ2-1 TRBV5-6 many CASSSGRNEQFF TGTGCCAGCAGCTCCGGACGGAATGAGCAGTTCTTC
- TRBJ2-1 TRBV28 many CASSFRRDSYNEQFF TGTGCCAGCAGTTTTAGGCGGGACTCCTACAATGAGCAGTTCTTC
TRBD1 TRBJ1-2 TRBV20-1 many CSAKQGGYGYTF TGCAGTGCTAAGCAGGGGGGCTATGGCTACACCTTC
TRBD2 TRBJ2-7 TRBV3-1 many CASSQQTPGLAGNYEQYF TGTGCCAGCAGCCAACAAACTCCCGGACTAGCGGGGAACTACGAGCAGTACTTC
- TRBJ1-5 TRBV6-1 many CASSEAGGNQPQHF TGTGCCAGCAGTGAAGCAGGCGGGAACCAGCCCCAGCATTTT
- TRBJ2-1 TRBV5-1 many CASSLAPGREQFF TGCGCCAGCAGCTTGGCCCCCGGACGGGAGCAGTTCTTC
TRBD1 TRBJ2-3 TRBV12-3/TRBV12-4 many CASSSNPGQGDTQYF TGTGCCAGCAGTTCAAATCCGGGACAGGGAGATACGCAGTATTTT
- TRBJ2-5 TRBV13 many CASSRGAEQETQYF TGTGCCAGCAGCCGGGGGGCAGAACAAGAGACCCAGTACTTC
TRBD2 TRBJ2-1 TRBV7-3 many CASSLTSGGLSYNEQFF TGTGCCAGCAGCCTGACTAGCGGGGGCCTCTCCTACAATGAGCAGTTCTTC
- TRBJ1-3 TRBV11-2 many CASSVTGSAGNTIYF TGTGCCAGCAGCGTAACAGGGTCGGCTGGAAACACCATATATTTT
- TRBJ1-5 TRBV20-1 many CSAGGGPQPQHF TGCAGTGCAGGGGGTGGGCCTCAGCCCCAGCATTTT
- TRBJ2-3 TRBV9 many CASSSSGVPSTDTQYF TGTGCCAGCAGCTCTAGTGGGGTACCTAGCACAGATACGCAGTATTTT
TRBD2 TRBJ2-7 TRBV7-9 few CASSPAPGLAAGKSSYEQYF TGTGCCAGCAGCCCAGCTCCGGGACTAGCAGCGGGAAAGAGCTCCTACGAGCAGTACTTC
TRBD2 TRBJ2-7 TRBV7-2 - CASSLRASGGSYEQYF TGTGCCAGCAGCTTACGGGCTAGCGGGGGATCCTACGAGCAGTACTTC
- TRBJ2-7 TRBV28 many CASSPYAAGPIFRQYF TGTGCCAGCAGTCCTTATGCCGCGGGCCCTATCTTTAGGCAGTACTTC
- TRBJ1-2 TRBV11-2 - CASSRSYGYTF TGTGCCAGCAGCCGTAGCTATGGCTACACCTTC
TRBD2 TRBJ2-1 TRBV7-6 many CASSSNSGGLFNEQFF TGTGCCAGCAGTTCCAATAGCGGGGGGCTTTTCAATGAGCAGTTCTTC
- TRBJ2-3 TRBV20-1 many CLGGGVIDTQYF TGCTTAGGGGGGGGTGTAATAGATACGCAGTATTTT
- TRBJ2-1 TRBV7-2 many CASSLAEGPNEQFF TGTGCCAGCAGCCTTGCGGAAGGCCCCAATGAGCAGTTCTTC
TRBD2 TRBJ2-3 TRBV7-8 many CASSPSAGGPRDTQYF TGTGCCAGCAGCCCCTCAGCGGGGGGGCCGAGAGATACGCAGTATTTT
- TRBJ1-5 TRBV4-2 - CASSQDVGYSNQPQHF TGTGCCAGCAGCCAAGATGTGGGGTACAGCAATCAGCCCCAGCATTTT
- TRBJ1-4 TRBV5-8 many CASSLQGGSNEKLFF TGTGCCAGCAGCTTACAGGGCGGTTCTAATGAAAAACTGTTTTTT
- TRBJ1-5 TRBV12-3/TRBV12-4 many CASRRSGTNQPQHF TGTGCCAGCAGAAGAAGCGGAACCAATCAGCCCCAGCATTTT
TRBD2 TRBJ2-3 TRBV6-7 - CASSSFSGVRDTQYF TGTGCCAGCAGTTCGTTCAGCGGGGTTAGAGATACGCAGTATTTT
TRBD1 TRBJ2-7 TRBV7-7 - CASSSRQGCTSYEQYF TGTGCTAGCAGCTCCCGACAGGGATGTACCTCCTACGAGCAGTACTTC
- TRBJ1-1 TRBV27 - CASKVSLNTEAFF TGTGCCAGCAAGGTTTCCTTGAACACTGAAGCTTTCTTT
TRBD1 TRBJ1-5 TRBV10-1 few CASSESGQDQPQHF TGCGCCAGCAGTGAGTCCGGACAGGATCAGCCCCAGCATTTT
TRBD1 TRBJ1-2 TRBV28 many CASSSRQGVGYTF TGTGCCAGCAGTTCTCGACAGGGGGTTGGCTACACCTTC
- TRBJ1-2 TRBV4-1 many CASSPRPGQLNYGYTF TGCGCCAGCAGCCCACGCCCGGGGCAGTTAAACTATGGCTACACCTTC
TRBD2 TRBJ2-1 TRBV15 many CATSRTRAGGPSNEQFF TGTGCCACCAGCAGGACCCGAGCGGGGGGGCCGAGCAATGAGCAGTTCTTC
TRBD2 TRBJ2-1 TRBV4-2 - CASSQGSGGGPYNEQFF TGTGCCAGCAGCCAAGGGAGCGGGGGGGGACCCTACAATGAGCAGTTCTTC
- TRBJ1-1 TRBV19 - CASSLYGGFMSEAFF TGTGCCAGTAGTTTATATGGAGGGTTTATGTCTGAAGCTTTCTTT
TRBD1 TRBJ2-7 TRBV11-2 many CASSSFRGQGREQYF TGTGCCAGCAGCTCCTTTAGGGGACAGGGTCGCGAGCAGTACTTC
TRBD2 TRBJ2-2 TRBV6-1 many CASTTWGLAGLSNTGELFF TGTGCCAGCACCACCTGGGGACTAGCGGGCCTTTCGAACACCGGGGAGCTGTTTTTT
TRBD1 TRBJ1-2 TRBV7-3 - CASSPRTGRRSGYTF TGTGCCAGCAGCCCCCGGACAGGGCGCAGGAGCGGCTACACCTTC
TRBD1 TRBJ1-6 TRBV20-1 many CSARFQGASSSYNSPLHF TGCAGTGCCCGTTTCCAGGGGGCCTCCAGCTCCTATAATTCACCCCTCCACTTT
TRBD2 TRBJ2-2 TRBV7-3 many CASSPSGGILGAGELFF TGTGCCAGCAGCCCTAGCGGGGGGATTTTAGGCGCCGGGGAGCTGTTTTTT
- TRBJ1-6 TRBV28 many CASSLGRGTALTPLHF TGTGCCAGCAGTTTAGGGCGGGGGACGGCATTAACACCCCTCCACTTT
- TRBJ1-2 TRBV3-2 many CASSQVVQGYGYTF TGTGCCAGCAGCCAAGTGGTACAGGGGTATGGCTACACCTTC
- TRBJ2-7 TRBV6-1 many CASSNRDGYEQYF TGTGCCAGCAGTAACCGGGACGGCTACGAGCAGTACTTC